This entry lists 2 T cell receptor beta chains sequenced from one sample in a study of CD8 T cells in Susac syndrome. The RNA input was about 0.5 to 1 ug, and it was reverse transcribed with random hexamers. MiXCR was run by TCRdb on the immunoSEQ multiplex PCR reads, yielding one entry per CDR3 protein. In the table there are 150,000 to 250,000 distinct CDR3 sequences, roughly 96% of which are singletons. Sequenced: CD4+ T cells from PBMCs. These receptor sequences come from a human donor with multiple sclerosis.

The CDR3 loop is CASSLAGRVTEKLFF. The CDR3 nucleotides are TGTGCCAGCAGCTTAGCTGGTAGGGTTACTGAAAAACTGTTTTTT. J is TRBJ1-4 and V is TRBV7-9; D remains unclear. The germline V and J ends were trimmed by 0 bases and 7 bases, with 12 bases remaining between them. The CDR3 sequence is 15 residues long. Germline CDR1 reads SEHNR; CDR2 reads FQNEAQ (reference sequence).

The V gene is TRBV29-1, the J gene TRBJ2-3; D may match TRBD1 or TRBD2 (5 bases each). The CDR3 sequence is 15 residues long. The germline gives CDR1 SQVTM, CDR2 ANQGSEA. Here the CDR3 reads CTVGVGASRDVAQYF. CDR3 in DNA: TGCACTGTGGGGGTTGGCGCTTCCCGGGATGTGGCGCAGTATTTT.